One and the same sample provided the 4 T cell receptor beta chains below, sequenced in a study of cytotoxic CD8 clonotypes in ibrutinib-treated CLL. This table comes from immunoSEQ multiplex PCR, and its TCRdb copy is limited to in-frame clones, with some not included. The sample includes hundreds of thousands of clones, roughly two thirds of them seen just once. Sequences were derived from PBMCs, sampled after 36 months of ibrutinib treatment. These receptors originate from a human donor with chronic lymphocytic leukemia.

This chain connects TRBV19 to TRBJ1-4; D possibly corresponds to TRBD1 (6 bases). CDR3 length: 16 residues. The V gene's germline CDR1 is LNHDA and CDR2 SQIVND (reference sequence). The ends were cut back, 7 bases at V and 4 bases at J, with 19 bases in the middle. The CDR3 sequence is CASKSQGPGYNEKLFF. Written as DNA, the CDR3 is TGTGCCAGTAAATCCCAGGGGCCGGGGTATAATGAAAAACTGTTTTTT. The whole variable domain, filled in from reference TRBV19 and TRBJ1-4, reads DGGITQSPKYLFRKEGQNVTLSCEQNLNHDAMYWYRQDPGQGLRLIYYSQIVNDFQKGDIAEGYSVSREKKESFPLTVTSAQKNPTAFYLCASKSQGPGYNEKLFFGSGTQLSVL.

Here the CDR3 reads CASRTEGLAGYQQYF. The CDR3 region has the DNA TGCGCCAGCAGAACTGAGGGACTAGCGGGATATCAGCAGTACTTC. The V gene is TRBV5-1, the J gene TRBJ2-7; TRBD2 aligns across 13 bases. Germline CDR1 reads SGHRS; CDR2 reads YFSETQ. The CDR3 covers 15 residues. Trimming at V came to 5 bases and at J to 8 bases, leaving 10 bases not matched to a gene.

The chain carries TRBV5-1 and TRBJ1-6, with D hard to call. Trimming pared 1 base from V and 10 bases from J, leaving 15 bases between. CDR3 length equals 15 residues. The germline V gene has CDR1 SGHRS and CDR2 YFSETQ. The CDR3 DNA reads as TGCGCCAGCAGCTTGACGAATTGGCCGAGGTCACCCCTCCACTTT. Its translation: CASSLTNWPRSPLHF. Full variable domain (rest looked up from reference TRBV5-1 and TRBJ1-6): KAGVTQTPRYLIKTRGQQVTLSCSPISGHRSVSWYQQTPGQGLQFLFEYFSETQRNKGNFPGRFSGRQFSNSRSEMNVSTLELGDSALYLCASSLTNWPRSPLHFGNGTRLTVT.

The chain employs TRBV11-3 and TRBJ2-7; 7 nucleotides line up with TRBD2. CDR3 size: 13 residues. J gave up 4 bases and V 3 bases, and 3 bases lay outside the gene matches. Germline V gives CDR1 SGHNT, CDR2 YENEEA. Here the CDR3 reads CASSFPGGYEQYF. The DNA for the CDR3 is TGTGCCAGCAGCTTCCCCGGGGGGTACGAGCAGTACTTC.